This TCR beta chain was captured in a study of blood T cell repertoires in COVID-19 (TCRdb year 2020). Regarding the study in general: Samples covering the acute and convalescent phases of COVID-19 were provided by collaborators in the United States, Italy and Spain. The prospective study material was composed of cDNA or gDNA derived from T cells, B-cell-depleted T cells, or PBMCs. HLA class I and class II types, where available, came from metadata supplied by the sample provider rather than from assay-based typing. Subjects who had been exposed to COVID-19, were actively infected with it, or had recovered from it provided the deeply sampled blood TCRbeta repertoires that made up the dataset. Sample metadata almost always included a de-identified subject ID, COVID-19 status, age in years and sex. A freely available public database, intended as a resource for researchers studying the immune response to SARS-CoV-2, is where the repertoires were released. Samples were obtained from the ongoing ImmuneRACE study (first 160 participants) and from over 1,000 subjects provided by 6 global collaborators. Paper-wide results and their limitations: The amount of clinical and demographic metadata varied by source and participant and was provided uncurated.

Whole blood was collected in K2EDTA tubes by collaborating institutions according to the institutions' own protocols. Collaborator samples were shipped for TCRbeta analysis as frozen whole blood, isolated PBMCs, or DNA extracted from either sample type. Concerning this clone itself: The clone's antigen remains unknown. No qualities accompany the bases; no much larger clone lies one base away.

TCRbeta CDR3 regions were amplified from genomic DNA using the immunoSEQ Assay, a bias-controlled multiplex PCR. Processing in the source paper ran as follows. Within the assay, amplification of reference gene primers was used to estimate how many nucleated cells each sample contained. Sequence reads were collapsed and filtered to measure the absolute abundance of every unique TCRbeta CDR3 rearrangement. For each sample, productive Simpson clonality was calculated as the square root of Simpson's diversity index across productive rearrangements. Here the immuneACCESS table is served through TCRdb, limited to in-frame sequences with V and J called. Missing clones are a known gap in these copies; in checked studies unresolved V genes cover under half, and the rest lacks a known reason. That table furnishes V, J and clone size, whereas the DNA furnished D and trimming. The sample table contains about 14,000 clones; only one count was recorded for approximately 73% of them. Of the sample, approximately 9.9% is held by the ten largest clones.

The sample taken for sequencing was peripheral blood. This TCR was sampled from a man between 65 and 85 years old with acute or convalescent COVID-19.

The CDR3 reads as follows: CASSDKAGEGTGELFF. In nucleotide form, the sequence is TGTGCCAGCAGTGACAAAGCGGGAGAGGGCACCGGGGAGCTGTTTTTT. The sequence joins TRBV6-4 to TRBJ2-2; TRBD2 lines up with 8 middle nucleotides. Per the germline V gene, MRHNA is the CDR1 and SNTAGT is the CDR2. Germline trimming: 2 bases from V, 4 bases from J; junction bases outside gene matches: 6. Counted from cysteine to phenylalanine, this CDR3 has 16 amino acids. Only the CDR3 DNA stays, 48 bases, in frame from base 1.